The source of this T cell receptor (beta chain) is a study of T cells in Graves' hyperthyroidism and ophthalmopathy. Study as a whole: Peripheral blood sampling occurred at initial diagnosis, before any treatment.

Study results and caveats: In the blood, most expanded thyroid clonotypes above 0.001 appeared as well.

In its sample, this clonotype was seen many times. Its antigen is undetermined. CDR1 is SGHTA, CDR2 FQGTGA, per germline. The CDR3 has 14 amino acids. Trimming pared 0 bases from V and 5 bases from J, leaving 10 bases between. Amplification of TCR beta CDR3 regions used RNA as the template. First-round RT-PCR of the TCR CDR3 relied on the HTBI primer set. In TCRdb, the multiplex PCR reads were re-called with MiXCR into one record per CDR3 protein. This table holds 330,000 or so distinct CDR3 sequences, around 18% found once. Patients with ophthalmopathy all had a Clinical Activity Score of at least 3, a NOSPECS grade of at least 4 and duration under 3 months.

This TCR was sampled from a woman aged 40-49 years with Graves' ophthalmopathy. V and J are TRBV7-3 and TRBJ2-5; the D gene is possibly TRBD2 (5 bases). The specimen was blood. The CDR3 coding sequence is TGTGCCAGCAGCTTAACTACTAGGCCGGAGACCCAGTACTTC. It is translated as CASSLTTRPETQYF. Full variable domain (remainder filled in from reference TRBV7-3 and TRBJ2-5): GAGVSQTPSNKVTEKGKYVELRCDPISGHTALYWYRQSLGQGPEFLIYFQGTGAADDSGLPNDRFFAVRPEGSVSTLKIQRTERGDSAVYLCASSLTTRPETQYFGPGTRLLVL.